This T cell receptor (beta chain) was retrieved from a study of graft-versus-host responses after intestinal transplantation. Whole-study context: Tacrolimus and steroids were given for around three years to all recipients after anti-thymocyte globulin induction. Study-wide findings and caveats: Early HvG declines after transplant were associated with peak circulating GvH clone levels. GvH clones appeared in recipient marrow, some first in ileum or blood.

Details on this clone: The antigen remains undetermined.

Using immunoSEQ multiplex PCR, the repertoire was profiled, and TCRdb retains in-frame clones only, with some absent. The table shows approximately 90,000 clones, with roughly nine tenths occurring only once. This TCR was recovered from a human donor who was the organ donor for an intestinal transplant. The specimen comprised unstimulated CD4+ T cells sorted from spleen or lymph node cells, sampled before transplant.

The CDR3 bases are TGTGCCAGCAGCTTAGGACTAGCGGAACTTAGCTCCTACAATGAGCAGTTCTTC. Its protein product is CASSLGLAELSSYNEQFF. This sequence joins TRBV13 and TRBJ2-1; 8 bases align to TRBD2. This CDR3 spans 18 amino acids. V dropped 0 bases and J dropped 0; count of bases not matched to a gene: 7. Germline CDR1 reads PRHDT; CDR2 reads FYEKMQ (reference sequence).